This T cell receptor (beta chain) was profiled in a study of cytomegalovirus exposure and HLA in healthy donors. At the level of the study: Inside one of the first data releases sat 75 million to 100 million unique TCRs taken from HLA-typed donors.

In the case of this clone: Antigen specificity is unknown.

General observations from the study: In a later analysis, a missense DCLRE1C variant was linked to TCR beta V- and J-gene trimming. In a later analysis, across HLA loci, associated TCR counts were highest for DRB1, lowest for HLA-C. There were some V segments, including TRBV6-2 and TRBV6-3, excluded as indistinguishable.

60 Vbeta and 13 Jbeta primers were used in PCR. Produced via immunoSEQ multiplex PCR; TCRdb's table is partial and in-frame only. Of some 70,000 clones listed, 70% to 80% are singletons. Germline V CDR1 and CDR2: SNHLY, FYNNEI. The length of the CDR3 is 14 residues. The germline V and J ends were trimmed by 10 bases and 2 bases, with 16 bases remaining between them. The sequence derives from a man aged 18 to 35 in good health and CMV-seronegative. The chain joins TRBV2 to TRBJ2-3; D possibly corresponds to TRBD1 (5 bases). The sample was PBMCs. CDR3 nucleotide sequence: TGTGCCACCGGATCAGGGATTGCCACAGATACGCAGTATTTT. The encoded protein is CATGSGIATDTQYF.